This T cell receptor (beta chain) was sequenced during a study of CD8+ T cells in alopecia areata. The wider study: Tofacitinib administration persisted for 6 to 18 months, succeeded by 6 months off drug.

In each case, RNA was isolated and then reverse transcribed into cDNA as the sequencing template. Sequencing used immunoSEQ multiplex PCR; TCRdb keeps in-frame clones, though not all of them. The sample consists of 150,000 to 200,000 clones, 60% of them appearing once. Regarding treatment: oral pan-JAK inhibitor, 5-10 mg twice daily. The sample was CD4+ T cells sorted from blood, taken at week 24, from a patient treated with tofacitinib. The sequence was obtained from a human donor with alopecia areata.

The CDR3 nucleotides are TGTGCCTGGACCCTCCTGACAGGGGGGCTGCCATCTACGCAGTATTTT. Translation: CAWTLLTGGLPSTQYF. The gene calls are TRBV30 and TRBJ2-3; TRBD1 aligns across 9 bases. Germline V gene data show CDR1 as GTSNPN and CDR2 as SVGIG (reference sequence). The junction had 16 bases not matched to a gene; V was cut back by 4 bases and J by 8 bases. The CDR3 is 16 amino acids.